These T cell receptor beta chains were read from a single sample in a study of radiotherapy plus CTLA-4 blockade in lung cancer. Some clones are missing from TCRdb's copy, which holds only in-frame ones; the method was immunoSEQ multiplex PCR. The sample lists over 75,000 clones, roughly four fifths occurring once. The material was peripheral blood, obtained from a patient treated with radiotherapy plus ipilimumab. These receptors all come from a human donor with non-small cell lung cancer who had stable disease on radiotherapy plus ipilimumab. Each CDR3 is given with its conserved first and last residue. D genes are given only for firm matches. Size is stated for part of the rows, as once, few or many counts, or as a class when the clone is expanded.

CDR3 protein: CSALSTDTQYF
CDR3 DNA: TGCAGTGCCCTTAGCACAGATACGCAGTATTTT
clone size: .
V gene: TRBV20-1
D gene: .
CDR3 length: 11
J gene: TRBJ2-3

CDR3 protein: CASSLLRGTDTQYF
CDR3 DNA: TGTGCCAGCAGCTTGCTCAGGGGAACAGATACGCAGTATTTT
clone size: .
V gene: TRBV5-6
D gene: .
CDR3 length: 14
J gene: TRBJ2-3

CDR3 protein: CASRSDSRSGNTIYF
CDR3 DNA: TGTGCCAGCAGATCCGACTCCCGGTCTGGAAACACCATATATTTT
clone size: .
V gene: TRBV5-4
D gene: .
CDR3 length: 15
J gene: TRBJ1-3

CDR3 protein: CASSVGTGASSTDTQYF
CDR3 DNA: TGTGCCAGCAGCGTAGGGACAGGGGCTTCTAGCACAGATACGCAGTATTTT
clone size: once
V gene: TRBV9
D gene: TRBD1
CDR3 length: 17
J gene: TRBJ2-3

CDR3 protein: CASSPLGDSNTGELFF
CDR3 DNA: TGTGCCAGCTCACCGTTGGGGGACAGTAACACCGGGGAGCTGTTTTTT
clone size: .
V gene: TRBV18
D gene: TRBD1
CDR3 length: 16
J gene: TRBJ2-2

CDR3 protein: CASSEGLAETKETQYF
CDR3 DNA: TGTGCCAGCAGCGAGGGACTAGCGGAAACAAAAGAGACCCAGTACTTC
clone size: .
V gene: TRBV9
D gene: TRBD2
CDR3 length: 16
J gene: TRBJ2-5

CDR3 protein: CATRGDQETQYF
CDR3 DNA: TGTGCCACCCGGGGGGACCAAGAGACCCAGTACTTC
clone size: .
V gene: TRBV28
D gene: TRBD2
CDR3 length: 12
J gene: TRBJ2-5

CDR3 protein: CASSLGGSGTDTQYF
CDR3 DNA: TGTGCCAGCAGCTTGGGGGGTTCGGGCACAGATACGCAGTATTTT
clone size: .
V gene: TRBV5-4
D gene: .
CDR3 length: 15
J gene: TRBJ2-3

CDR3 protein: CASSPPSGNQETQYF
CDR3 DNA: TGTGCCAGCTCACCACCGTCGGGAAACCAAGAGACCCAGTACTTC
clone size: .
V gene: TRBV18
D gene: .
CDR3 length: 15
J gene: TRBJ2-5

CDR3 protein: CASRIGNSGANVLTF
CDR3 DNA: TGCGCCAGCAGAATAGGGAACTCTGGGGCCAACGTCCTGACTTTC
clone size: .
V gene: TRBV5-1
D gene: .
CDR3 length: 15
J gene: TRBJ2-6

CDR3 protein: CASSRSGEFYEQYF
CDR3 DNA: TGTGCCAGCAGTCGATCGGGGGAGTTCTACGAGCAGTACTTC
clone size: .
V gene: TRBV6-5
D gene: .
CDR3 length: 14
J gene: TRBJ2-7

CDR3 protein: CASSRGAVPASPLHF
CDR3 DNA: TGTGCCAGCAGCCGGGGGGCAGTACCAGCTTCACCCCTCCACTTT
clone size: once
V gene: TRBV9
D gene: .
CDR3 length: 15
J gene: TRBJ1-6

CDR3 protein: CASSLDLAGGSYEQYF
CDR3 DNA: TGTGCCAGCAGCTTAGATCTAGCGGGAGGCTCCTACGAGCAGTACTTC
clone size: .
V gene: TRBV11-2
D gene: TRBD2
CDR3 length: 16
J gene: TRBJ2-7

CDR3 protein: CASSSSVGLSNTGELFF
CDR3 DNA: TGTGCCAGCAGCTCTTCGGTAGGACTCTCGAACACCGGGGAGCTGTTTTTT
clone size: .
V gene: TRBV5-4
D gene: .
CDR3 length: 17
J gene: TRBJ2-2

CDR3 protein: CASSERVLAQYF
CDR3 DNA: TGTGCCAGCAGTGAAAGGGTGCTGGCTCAGTACTTC
clone size: .
V gene: TRBV2
D gene: .
CDR3 length: 12
J gene: TRBJ2-4

CDR3 protein: CASSFSSLGEQFF
CDR3 DNA: TGTGCCAGTAGCTTCAGTAGCCTGGGTGAGCAGTTCTTC
clone size: few
V gene: TRBV19
D gene: .
CDR3 length: 13
J gene: TRBJ2-1

CDR3 protein: CASSEDRNFATKNIQYF
CDR3 DNA: TGTGCCAGCAGTGAAGATCGCAATTTCGCGACCAAAAACATTCAGTACTTC
clone size: .
V gene: TRBV6-1
D gene: .
CDR3 length: 17
J gene: TRBJ2-4